The entry below describes one TCR beta chain. Its antigen is not known. Naive CD8 cells comprised CD45RO-negative, CCR7-positively selected cells, excluding terminally differentiated effector memory CD45RA+ cells. This entry comes from a study of shared clonotypes between healthy human individuals. Notes on the study in general: Sampling covered blood only; tissue repertoires likely differ.

It was across several immunoSEQ plates that each subset's genomic DNA was evenly split. Sequencing was performed with immunoSEQ multiplex PCR; in TCRdb, only in-frame clones are kept and a portion is missing. Here the sample spans around 1.9 million clones, around 95% being singletons. Trimming took 1 base from V and 2 from J, leaving 10 bases between them. Per germline, CDR1 SGHTA and CDR2 FQGNSA. The CDR3 has 15 amino acids. Sequences were obtained from naive CD8+ T cells from PBMCs. The chain has TRBV7-2 and TRBJ2-3; maybe TRBD1 (5 bases). The sequence was obtained from a man aged 18 to 30 in good health. Some clones in this sample may be carry-over from other donors' samples. The CDR3 DNA reads as TGTGCCAGCAGCTTAGGGTTAGGGGCCACAGATACGCAGTATTTT. Translated: CASSLGLGATDTQYF.